A selection of T cell receptor beta chains follows, all from one sample in a study of OX40 agonist ivuxolimab in advanced cancers. The method was immunoSEQ multiplex PCR; TCRdb's version includes in-frame clones alone and lacks a portion of them. The table lists approximately 57,000 clones, nearly 85% of them singletons. The source material was CD4+ or CD8+ T cells sorted from blood, sampled in a trial of the OX40 agonist ivuxolimab. The receptor source for this set is an adult with an advanced solid tumor such as melanoma, head and neck, liver or kidney cancer. CDR3s include the opening cysteine and the closing phenylalanine or tryptophan. A D gene is named only where the DNA matches it firmly. Clone size, where shown, is once, few, many, or a class for clones that have expanded.

>TRBV29-1|-|-|TRBJ1-2
TGCAGCGTTGCCGACAATAACTATGGCTACACCTTC
CSVADNNYGYTF
>TRBV18|-|-|TRBJ2-7
TGTGCCAGCTTCCGGACAGCCAAAAGCGACGAGCAGTACTTC
CASFRTAKSDEQYF
>TRBV28|-|-|TRBJ1-2
TGTGCCAGCAGGCGGGGCAGTAGCTATGGCTACACCTTC
CASRRGSSYGYTF
>TRBV30|-|once|TRBJ1-3
TGTGCCTGGAGTGTAGTCTTCGGAAACACCATATATTTT
CAWSVVFGNTIYF
>TRBV5-1|TRBD2|-|TRBJ2-1
TGCGCCAGCAGACTGACTAGCGGGAGCATCAATGAGCAGTTCTTC
CASRLTSGSINEQFF
>TRBV28|-|-|TRBJ2-1
TGTGCCAGCAAAAAAAGCTCCCGTTACAGGGTCGGGGCTGAGCAGTTCTTC
CASKKSSRYRVGAEQFF
>TRBV14|-|-|TRBJ2-7
TGTGCCAGCAGCCACCCCCCATACTACGAGCAGTACTTC
CASSHPPYYEQYF
>TRBV11-3|-|-|TRBJ2-5
TGTGCCAGCAGCGGAGGAATTACGGATCAAGAGACCCAGTACTTC
CASSGGITDQETQYF
>TRBV6-1|TRBD2|-|TRBJ2-1
TGTGCCAGCAGTGACGGGGGGGGTTCCGATGAGCAGTTCTTC
CASSDGGGSDEQFF
>TRBV6-5|-|-|TRBJ2-3
TGTGCCAGCAGTGACGGTCGGGGCACAGATACGCAGTATTTT
CASSDGRGTDTQYF
>TRBV5-6|TRBD2|few|TRBJ2-1
TGTGCCAGCAGCGGGGGGAGGGCCATCTACAATGAGCAGTTCTTC
CASSGGRAIYNEQFF
>TRBV30|-|-|TRBJ1-4
TGTGCCTGGAGTTCCCCGCGGGCTAATGAAAAACTGTTTTTT
CAWSSPRANEKLFF
>TRBV5-1|-|few|TRBJ2-1
TGCGCCAGCAGCTTGGTTAACAATGAGCAGTTCTTC
CASSLVNNEQFF
>TRBV6-5|-|-|TRBJ1-1
TGTGCCAGCAGTTACTCGGCATGGACTGAAGCTTTCTTT
CASSYSAWTEAFF
>TRBV11-2|-|-|TRBJ1-2
TGTGCCAGCAGCTTAGATAGAGGGGGAACCTATGGCTACACCTTC
CASSLDRGGTYGYTF
>TRBV6-5|-|once|TRBJ1-2
TGTGCCAGCCATAGAAAAGGGCGGCCTGATGGCTACACCTTC
CASHRKGRPDGYTF
>TRBV6-5|TRBD2|-|TRBJ2-2
TGTGCCAGCAGGCTAACTAGCGGGAACACCGGGGAGCTGTTTTTT
CASRLTSGNTGELFF
>TRBV6-5|TRBD1|few|TRBJ1-5
TGTGCCAGCAGGAGGGGACAGGGAAGCTTCCAGCCCCAGCATTTT
CASRRGQGSFQPQHF
>TRBV21-1|-|-|TRBJ2-3
TGTGCCAGCAGCAAACGTTTAGGGACAGGGGGTCGGACATACACAGATACGCAGTATTTT
CASSKRLGTGGRTYTDTQYF
>TRBV28|-|-|TRBJ2-2
TGTGCCAGCAGAAGCTTTCTTCTCGGGGAGCTGTTTTTT
CASRSFLLGELFF
>TRBV5-1|TRBD2|-|TRBJ2-2
TGCGCCAGCAGCTTAGCGGGAGGGCCTTTTATCGGGGAGCTGTTTTTT
CASSLAGGPFIGELFF
>TRBV5-6|-|few|TRBJ2-5
TGTGCCAGCAGCCCGCTGGAGTCGGGGGAGACCCAGTACTTC
CASSPLESGETQYF
>TRBV5-6|-|-|TRBJ2-1
TGTGCCAGCAGCTTGGTCGGGAGCAATGAGCAGTTCTTC
CASSLVGSNEQFF
>TRBV5-5|-|-|TRBJ1-1
TGTGCCAGCAGCGGAACAGGGTCGAAAAACACTGAAGCTTTCTTT
CASSGTGSKNTEAFF
>TRBV30|-|-|TRBJ1-1
TGTGCCTGGAGTTGGGGGGCCGAAGACACTGAAGCTTTCTTT
CAWSWGAEDTEAFF
>TRBV4-1|-|-|TRBJ2-1
TGCGCCAGCAGCCAAGTATTGACCACATACAATGAGCAGTTCTTC
CASSQVLTTYNEQFF
>TRBV5-6|TRBD1|-|TRBJ1-1
TGTGCCGGCAGCCAAGACAGGGGGCTCACGGGCTCTGAAGCTTTCTTT
CAGSQDRGLTGSEAFF
>TRBV5-5|TRBD2|once|TRBJ2-7
TGTGCCAGCAGCTTGGAGCCGGGGGGCGAGCAGTACTTC
CASSLEPGGEQYF
>TRBV2|TRBD2|once|TRBJ2-7
TGTGCCAGCAAAGCGGGAGGGCCTCTACTGCAGTACTTC
CASKAGGPLLQYF
>TRBV2|-|few|TRBJ1-6
TGTGCCAGCAGGCCTACCAAGAATTCACCCCTCCACTTT
CASRPTKNSPLHF
>TRBV9|TRBD2|few|TRBJ2-2
TGTGCCAGCAGCCCCGGGACTATTAACACCGGGGAGCTGTTTTTT
CASSPGTINTGELFF
>TRBV7-3|-|-|TRBJ1-2
TGTGCCAGCAGCTCCCCAAGGCTCCGTTCCGACTATGGCTACACCTTC
CASSSPRLRSDYGYTF
>TRBV10-2|TRBD1|-|TRBJ1-6
TGCGCCAGCAGTGAGGGGGACAGGAGAAATTCACCCCTCCACTTT
CASSEGDRRNSPLHF
>TRBV5-1|TRBD2|-|TRBJ2-1
TGCGCCAGCAGCTTGGGTGGACTAGCGACATCCAATGAGCAGTTCTTC
CASSLGGLATSNEQFF
>TRBV30|-|-|TRBJ1-1
TGTGCCTGGAGTAGGGGGGGAGGGACTGAAGCTTTCTTT
CAWSRGGGTEAFF
>TRBV5-1|TRBD1|-|TRBJ2-7
TGCGCCAGCAGCTCGGGACAGGGTACCCCCTACGAGCAGTACTTC
CASSSGQGTPYEQYF
>TRBV7-6|TRBD2|once|TRBJ2-2
TGTGCCAGCACCCTAGGAGTAGCGGGAGTCACCGGGGAGCTGTTTTTT
CASTLGVAGVTGELFF
>TRBV6-1|-|-|TRBJ2-3
TGTGCCAGCAGTGAAGCACCTGGGAGTGGGGGAGATACGCAGTATTTT
CASSEAPGSGGDTQYF
>TRBV7-8|TRBD2|-|TRBJ2-1
TGTGCCAGCAGCCCGGGACTAGCGGGTTCAACCTCCTACAATGAGCAGTTCTTC
CASSPGLAGSTSYNEQFF
>TRBV6-5|TRBD2|-|TRBJ2-5
TGTGCCAGCAGATTAGCGGGAGGGATGGTGACCCAGTACTTC
CASRLAGGMVTQYF
>TRBV5-1|TRBD2|-|TRBJ2-7
TGCGCCAGAAAATTAGCGGGAGCCCGCTCCTACGAGCAGTACTTC
CARKLAGARSYEQYF
>TRBV5-5|-|-|TRBJ1-1
TGTGCCAGCACTTCAGCGGGGGGCGCATGGAGCACTGAAGCTTTCTTT
CASTSAGGAWSTEAFF
>TRBV7-2|-|-|TRBJ1-5
TGTGCCAGCAGCTACAGGGGCAATCAGCCCCAGCATTTT
CASSYRGNQPQHF
>TRBV6-1|-|-|TRBJ1-1
TGTGCCAGCAGTGAAGTAGGGGGGAACACTGAAGCTTTCTTT
CASSEVGGNTEAFF
>TRBV4-2|-|-|TRBJ2-2
TGTGCCAGCAGCCAACCGACGGGGGAGCTGTTTTTT
CASSQPTGELFF
>TRBV30|-|-|TRBJ1-2
TGTGCCTGGAGTGTACTGGGGGCGATTGGCTACACCTTC
CAWSVLGAIGYTF
>TRBV27|TRBD1|-|TRBJ1-2
TGTGCCAGCAGTTTCAGACAGGGCCGAGGGTATGGCTACACCTTC
CASSFRQGRGYGYTF
>TRBV6-5|TRBD1|-|TRBJ2-7
TGTGCCAGCAGGGACAGGTACGAGCAGTACTTC
CASRDRYEQYF
>TRBV7-3|-|-|TRBJ2-1
TGTGCCAGCAGCTACGACCGCAGGGAATACAATGAGCAGTTCTTC
CASSYDRREYNEQFF
>TRBV7-9|-|-|TRBJ1-2
TGTGCCAGCAGCTTAGTTACGGACTCCTTCCGTGGCTACACCTTC
CASSLVTDSFRGYTF
>TRBV19|TRBD2|-|TRBJ2-5
TGTGCCAGTAGTATAAGTCGGCTAGCGGGAGAGACCCAGTACTTC
CASSISRLAGETQYF
>TRBV15|-|-|TRBJ2-1
TGTGCCACCAGCAGAGAGAGGGATGAGCAGTTCTTC
CATSRERDEQFF
>TRBV29-1|-|-|TRBJ2-3
TGCAGCGTGGGGGGAGGTTATAGCACAGATACGCAGTATTTT
CSVGGGYSTDTQYF